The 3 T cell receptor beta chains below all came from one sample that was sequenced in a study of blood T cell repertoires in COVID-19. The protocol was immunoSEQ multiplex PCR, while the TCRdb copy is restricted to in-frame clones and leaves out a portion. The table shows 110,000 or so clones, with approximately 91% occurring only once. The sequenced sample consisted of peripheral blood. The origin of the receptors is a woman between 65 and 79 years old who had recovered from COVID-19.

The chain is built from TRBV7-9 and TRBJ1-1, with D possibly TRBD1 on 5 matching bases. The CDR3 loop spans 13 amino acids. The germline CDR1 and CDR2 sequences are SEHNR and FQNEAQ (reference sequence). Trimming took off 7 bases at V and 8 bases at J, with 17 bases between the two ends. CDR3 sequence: CASIEEGKLEAFF. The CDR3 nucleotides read TGTGCCAGCATCGAGGAGGGGAAGTTGGAAGCTTTCTTT.

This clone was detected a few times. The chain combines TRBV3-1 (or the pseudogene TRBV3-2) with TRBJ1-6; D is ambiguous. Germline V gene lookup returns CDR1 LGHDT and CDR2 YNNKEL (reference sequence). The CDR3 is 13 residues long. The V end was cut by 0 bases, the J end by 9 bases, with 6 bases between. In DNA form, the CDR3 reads TGTGCCAGCAGCCAAGAGGGAGGTTCACCCCTCCACTTT. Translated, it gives CASSQEGGSPLHF.

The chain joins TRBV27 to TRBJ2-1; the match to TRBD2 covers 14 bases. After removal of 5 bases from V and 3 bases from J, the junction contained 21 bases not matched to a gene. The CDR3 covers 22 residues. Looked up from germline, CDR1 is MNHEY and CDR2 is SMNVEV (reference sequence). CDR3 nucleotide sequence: TGTGCCAGCAGTGAGCAGTTGTCCTCCCCGGGACTAGCGGGAGTGGTCTACAATGAGCAGTTCTTC. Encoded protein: CASSEQLSSPGLAGVVYNEQFF.